The source of this T cell receptor (beta chain) is a study of cytomegalovirus exposure and HLA in healthy donors. Overall study results and limits: Solely CMV serostatus was available to characterize immune exposure. TCR beta sequences reportedly predicted most subjects' HLA-A and HLA-B alleles accurately. For TCR beta chains, V- and J-gene trimming was later linked to a missense DCLRE1C variant.

The CDR3 has 16 residues. Germline loops: CDR1 SGHNT, CDR2 YYREEE (reference sequence). The V gene end was trimmed by 0 bases and the J gene end by 6 bases; junction bases not matched to a gene: 8. Points on this clone: Its antigen is unknown.

Primers for the PCR totalled 60 Vbeta and 13 Jbeta. The repertoire was sequenced with immunoSEQ multiplex PCR; TCRdb's copy has only in-frame clones and lacks some. This sample has about 130,000 clones; just under 75% occur once, and the top ten carry approximately 7%. This chain joins TRBV5-4 and TRBJ2-5, with TRBD2 matching over 10 bases. This TCR came from a man aged 35 to 55 in good health and CMV-seropositive. The specimen sequenced was PBMCs. CDR3 DNA: TGTGCCAGCAGCTTGGGGGCTAGCGGGGGTAGACAGACCCAGTACTTC. This encodes CASSLGASGGRQTQYF.